This T cell receptor beta chain was sequenced for a study of T-cell memory formation after mild COVID-19. Via MiXCR, TCRdb re-called the 5' RACE reads, giving one row per CDR3 protein. The sample consists of some 260,000 distinct CDR3 sequences, around 15% of them appearing once. Between the trimmed V and J ends, which lost 5 bases and 4 bases, there was a span of 12 bases. The CDR3 sequence is 14 residues long. As regards this clonotype: Its antigen is currently unknown.

Study-level findings and limits: The study found balanced CD4/CD8 in clones contracting day 15 to 85 and a CD4+ lean in later expanders. Several responding clones turned up in pre-infection memory, indicating that cross-reactive memory may have taken part.

The receptor was isolated from a man aged 18 to 29 who had mild COVID-19 (a few samples of this study predate the infection). Cell type and time point are not known. Sequences were obtained from PBMCs or a T cell subset sorted from them (not recorded which). This rearrangement joins TRBV12-3 or TRBV12-4 to TRBJ1-3; no clear D. As DNA, the CDR3 is TGTGCCAGCAGTCCAACCGCCGGGGGAAACACCATATATTTT. The encoded protein is CASSPTAGGNTIYF.